The clone carrying this TCR beta chain occurred a few times. Antigen: not known. This sample was included in a study of cytomegalovirus exposure and HLA in healthy donors. Whole-study findings and limits: Presence/absence analyses supposed approximately even sequencing depth among donors.

This CDR3 has 12 residues. The PCR used 60 Vbeta and 13 Jbeta primers. Assay: immunoSEQ multiplex PCR; the TCRdb copy retains only in-frame clones and omits some. The top ten clones hold approximately 7% of a sample with about 160,000 clones, over 70% of them seen once. The receptor comes from a woman aged 40 to 49 in good health and CMV-seropositive. The chain combines TRBV1 with TRBJ1-2; the table names TRBD1, a call not compared with the DNA. TRBV1 is flagged as a pseudogene. The sequenced sample consisted of PBMCs. Here the CDR3 DNA reads TGCACTAGTCTAGGGGGAAACTATGGCTACACCTTC. The encoded protein is CTSLGGNYGYTF.